This T cell receptor beta chain was retrieved from a study of blood T cells in healthy people across ages. CDR1 and CDR2 from the germline V gene are SGHKS and YYEKEE (reference sequence). Trimming cost V 7 bases and J 2 bases; bases outside gene matches: 11. CDR3 length equals 16 residues. This clonotype has a count of ten or more. Its antigen is not known. Overall study findings and caveats: Aged donors had fewer naive CD4+ cells and lower diversity than long-lived donors.

Researchers report isolating at least 6 million PBMCs per sample. Primed by a sample-barcoded 5' primer and a J-beta primer mix, a second PCR proceeded for about 7 to 11 cycles. Every molecule of cDNA carried a tag from a template-switch adaptor with 12 random nucleotides. CDR3-containing paired-end reads numbered at least 2.5 million in each sample. TCRdb redid the calling of the 5' RACE reads with MiXCR, one entry per CDR3 protein. The data hold around 1,700,000 distinct CDR3 sequences, with 28% observed a single time. Sequencing was done on a sample of blood. The chain employs TRBV5-5 and TRBJ2-5; 10 positions agree with TRBD1. This TCR came from a woman in her 30s in good health. The CDR3 sequence is CASARRTGGGQETQYF. CDR3 coding DNA: TGTGCCAGCGCCCGCCGGACAGGGGGGGGTCAAGAGACCCAGTACTTC.